This TCR beta chain was found in a study of graft-versus-host responses after intestinal transplantation. TCRdb keeps only in-frame clones here, not all; method: immunoSEQ multiplex PCR. The table includes some 70,000 clones, just under 95% detected once. V was clipped by 7 bases and J by 5 bases, with 14 bases between them. This CDR3 spans 13 amino acids. In germline, CDR1 is SNHLY, CDR2 FYNNEI. Sample: bone marrow, taken around 720 days after intestinal transplantation. This sequence was found in a human patient who received an intestinal transplant, so some T cells may come from the graft donor. The V gene is TRBV2, the J gene TRBJ2-5; TRBD2 might be the D (6 bases). The CDR3 spells CASILTGGETQYF. CDR3 bases: TGTGCCAGCATCCTAACAGGAGGGGAGACCCAGTACTTC. Combining the CDR3 with reference TRBV2 and TRBJ2-5 gives the whole variable domain EPEVTQTPSHQVTQMGQEVILRCVPISNHLYFYWYRQILGQKVEFLVSFYNNEISEKSEIFDDQFSVERPDGSNFTLKIRSTKLEDSAMYFCASILTGGETQYFGPGTRLLVL.